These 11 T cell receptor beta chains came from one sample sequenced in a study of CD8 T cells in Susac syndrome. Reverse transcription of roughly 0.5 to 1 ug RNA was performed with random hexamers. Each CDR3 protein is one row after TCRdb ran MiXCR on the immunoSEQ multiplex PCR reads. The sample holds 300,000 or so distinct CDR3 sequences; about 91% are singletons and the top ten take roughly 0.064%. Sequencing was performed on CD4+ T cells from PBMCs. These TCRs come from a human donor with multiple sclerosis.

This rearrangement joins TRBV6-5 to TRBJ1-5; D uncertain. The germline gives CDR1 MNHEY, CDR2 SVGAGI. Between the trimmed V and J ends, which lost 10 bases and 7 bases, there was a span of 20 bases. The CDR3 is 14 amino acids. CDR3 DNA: TGTGCCACTTCCACTCTAGGTATGGGCCAGCCCCAGCATTTT. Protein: CATSTLGMGQPQHF.

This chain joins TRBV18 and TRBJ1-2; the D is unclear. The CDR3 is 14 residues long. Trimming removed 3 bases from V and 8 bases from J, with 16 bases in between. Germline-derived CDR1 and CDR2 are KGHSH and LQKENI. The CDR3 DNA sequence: TGTGCCAGCTCACCCTCCTTGGACCCCGGGGGCTACACCTTC. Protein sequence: CASSPSLDPGGYTF.

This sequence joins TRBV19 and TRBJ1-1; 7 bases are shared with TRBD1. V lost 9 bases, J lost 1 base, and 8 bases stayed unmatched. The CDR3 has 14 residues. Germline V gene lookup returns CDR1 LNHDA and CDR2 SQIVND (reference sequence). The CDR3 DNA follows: TGTGCCAGCACTTACAGGGGTTCGAACACTGAAGCTTTCTTT. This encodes CASTYRGSNTEAFF.

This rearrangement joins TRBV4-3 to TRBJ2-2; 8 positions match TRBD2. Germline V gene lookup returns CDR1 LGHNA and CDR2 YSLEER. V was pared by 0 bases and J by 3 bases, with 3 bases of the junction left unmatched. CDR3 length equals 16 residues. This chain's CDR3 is CASSQDYGRDTGELFF. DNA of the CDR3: TGCGCCAGCAGCCAAGATTACGGGAGGGACACCGGGGAGCTGTTTTTT.

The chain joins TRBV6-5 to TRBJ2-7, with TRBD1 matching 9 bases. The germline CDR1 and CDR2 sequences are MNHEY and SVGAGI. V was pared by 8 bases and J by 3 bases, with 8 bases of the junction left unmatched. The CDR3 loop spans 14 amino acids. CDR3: CASRPPGQGYEQYF. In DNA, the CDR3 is TGTGCCAGCCGCCCACCGGGACAGGGCTACGAGCAGTACTTC.

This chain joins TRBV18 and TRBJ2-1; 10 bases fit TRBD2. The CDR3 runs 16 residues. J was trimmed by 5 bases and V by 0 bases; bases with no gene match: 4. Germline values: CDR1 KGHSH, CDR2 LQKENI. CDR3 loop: CASSPPGLAGDNEQFF. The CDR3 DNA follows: TGTGCCAGCTCACCACCGGGGCTAGCGGGGGACAATGAGCAGTTCTTC.

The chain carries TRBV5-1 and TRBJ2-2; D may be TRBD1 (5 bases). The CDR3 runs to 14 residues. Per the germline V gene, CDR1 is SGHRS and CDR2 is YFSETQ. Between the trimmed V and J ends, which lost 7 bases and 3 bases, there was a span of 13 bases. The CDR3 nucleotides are TGCGCCAGCTACGAAGGGGCGTACACCGGGGAGCTGTTTTTT. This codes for CASYEGAYTGELFF.

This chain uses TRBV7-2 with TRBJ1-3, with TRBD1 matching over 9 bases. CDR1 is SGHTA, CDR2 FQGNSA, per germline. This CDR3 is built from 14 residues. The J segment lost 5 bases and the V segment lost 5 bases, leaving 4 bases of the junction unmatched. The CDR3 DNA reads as TGTGCCAGCAGCCGGGACAGGGAGCGAAACACCATATATTTT. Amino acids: CASSRDRERNTIYF.

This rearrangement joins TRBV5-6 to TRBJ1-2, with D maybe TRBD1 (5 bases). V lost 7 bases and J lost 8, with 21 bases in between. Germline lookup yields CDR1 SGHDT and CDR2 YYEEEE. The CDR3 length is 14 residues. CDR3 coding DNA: TGTGCCAGCTCTAACCCGGCAGGGTCAGGCGGCTACACCTTC. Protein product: CASSNPAGSGGYTF.

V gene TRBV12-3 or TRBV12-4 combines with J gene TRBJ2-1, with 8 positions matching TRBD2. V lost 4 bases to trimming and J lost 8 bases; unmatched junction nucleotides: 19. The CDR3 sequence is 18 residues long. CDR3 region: CASSSYRAAGETGDEQFF. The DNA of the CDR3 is TGTGCCAGCAGTTCTTACCGGGCAGCGGGAGAAACGGGGGATGAGCAGTTCTTC.

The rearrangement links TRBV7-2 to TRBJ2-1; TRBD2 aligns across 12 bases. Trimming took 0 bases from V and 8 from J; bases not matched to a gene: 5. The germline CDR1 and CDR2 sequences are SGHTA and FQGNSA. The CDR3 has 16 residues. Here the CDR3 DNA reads TGTGCCAGCAGCTTAGCGCTAGCGGGAGGGCCCTATGAGCAGTTCTTC. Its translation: CASSLALAGGPYEQFF.